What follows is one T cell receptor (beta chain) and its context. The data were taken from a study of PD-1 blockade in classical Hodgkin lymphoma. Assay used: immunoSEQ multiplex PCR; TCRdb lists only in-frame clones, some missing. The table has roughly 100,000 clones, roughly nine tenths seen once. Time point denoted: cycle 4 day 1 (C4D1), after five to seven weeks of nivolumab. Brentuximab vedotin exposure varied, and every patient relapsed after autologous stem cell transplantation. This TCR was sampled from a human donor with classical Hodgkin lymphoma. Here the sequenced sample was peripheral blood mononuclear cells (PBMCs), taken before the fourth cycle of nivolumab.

CDR3 DNA: TGTGCCAGCAGCTCAGCGGACCAGGGGGCATACACAGATACGCAGTATTTT. Its protein product is CASSSADQGAYTDTQYF. The chain recombines TRBV13 with TRBJ2-3; TRBD1 matches at 8 bases. V shed 4 bases and J 2 bases; nucleotides not matched to a gene: 11. This CDR3 contains 17 residues. Looked up from germline, CDR1 is PRHDT and CDR2 is FYEKMQ (reference sequence).